This is a list of T cell receptor beta chains from one sample in a study of radiotherapy plus CTLA-4 blockade in lung cancer. Only in-frame clones appear in the TCRdb table, and some are missing; sequencing was by immunoSEQ multiplex PCR. The repertoire holds over 85,000 clones, with 65% to 75% as singletons. The sequenced sample was peripheral blood, obtained from a patient treated with radiotherapy plus ipilimumab. These receptors came from a human donor with non-small cell lung cancer who had a partial response to radiotherapy plus ipilimumab. Some clones in this sample may be carry-over from other donors' samples. Both conserved end residues are part of each CDR3. A D gene is named only where the DNA matches it firmly. The size field is filled for only some rows; it gives once, few, many or a size class.

j_call | clone_size | d_call | v_call | cdr3_nt | cdr3_aa
TRBJ1-4 | - | - | TRBV7-2 | TGTGCCAGCAGCCCAGAGGTCGGGGTGACTGAAAAACTGTTTTTT | CASSPEVGVTEKLFF
TRBJ2-1 | - | - | TRBV9 | TGTGCCAGCCTGACTAACCGTGAGCAGTTCTTC | CASLTNREQFF
TRBJ2-7 | - | TRBD2 | TRBV6-5 | TGTGCCAGTACCCTAGCGGGGACTGGGAACGAGCAGTACTTC | CASTLAGTGNEQYF
TRBJ1-4 | - | - | TRBV9 | TGTGCCAGCAGCGTGGCGGGGTCTAATGAAAAACTGTTTTTT | CASSVAGSNEKLFF
TRBJ2-1 | - | TRBD2 | TRBV29-1 | TGCAGCACCTGGACTAGCGGGAGGGTGGATGAGCAGTTCTTC | CSTWTSGRVDEQFF
TRBJ2-1 | - | TRBD2 | TRBV5-1 | TGCGCCAGCAGCTTGGGGTCCCTAGCGGGAGCGGGCAATGAGCAGTTCTTC | CASSLGSLAGAGNEQFF
TRBJ2-5 | - | TRBD1 | TRBV19 | TGTGCCAGTAGTCGGGGACAGGCTATGTACCAAGAGACCCAGTACTTC | CASSRGQAMYQETQYF
TRBJ1-2 | few | TRBD1 | TRBV29-1 | TGCAGCGCCTCCGGGACAGCCGGCTATAGCGGCTACACCTTC | CSASGTAGYSGYTF
TRBJ1-5 | few | - | TRBV28 | TGTGCCAGCACCTTAACCGGTTTGGGCAATCAGCCCCAGCATTTT | CASTLTGLGNQPQHF
TRBJ1-2 | - | TRBD1 | TRBV30 | TGTGCCTGGAGTATAGGACAGGGGGACGGCTACACCTTC | CAWSIGQGDGYTF